Detailed here is one T cell receptor beta chain. Its target is not known. This specimen belongs to a study of shared clonotypes between healthy human individuals. Whole-study results and caveats: A small donor pool kept down the genetic and exposure-history diversity that was represented. Naive subsets tended to show greater estimated richness than memory subsets.

In the sorted-subset replicate PCRs, 200 ng DNA, 29,000 or so T cell genomes, was used. TCRdb's table, derived via immunoSEQ multiplex PCR, lists solely in-frame clones and lacks some. The sample includes over a million clones, over 95% of them seen just once. Both subsets, CD45RA+ naive and CD45RA-negative memory, were split from the CD4+ cells. The germline V gene encodes CDR1 MNHEY and CDR2 SMNVEV (reference sequence). The CDR3 contains 17 residues. Germline trimming cut 4 bases from V and 6 bases from J; bases unmatched to any gene: 10. Sequences were obtained from naive CD4+ T cells sorted from blood. Documented subset: CD45RA+ positively selected. This sequence was found in a man aged 25 to 40 in good health. V and J are TRBV27 and TRBJ2-2; 11 bases are a match to TRBD2. In nucleotides, the CDR3 is TGTGCCAGCAGTTCCCGGGTAGCGGGAGGGCGGGCCGGGGAGCTGTTTTTT. It encodes CASSSRVAGGRAGELFF.